This T cell receptor beta chain was identified in a study of cytomegalovirus exposure and HLA in healthy donors. Overall study context: From donors who were HLA-typed, an early data release held 81 million or so unique TCRs.

Findings of the study overall: At a 0.05 false discovery rate, a later analysis found around 17,000 TCR beta sequences to be associated with HLA alleles. Researchers reportedly found TCR beta sequences accurately predicted most subjects' HLA-A and HLA-B alleles.

On this clone: Its target is not known.

This CDR3 is built from 15 residues. V lost 3 bases to trimming and J lost 7 bases, with 19 bases between them. The germline V gene encodes CDR1 MNHNS and CDR2 SASEGT. PCR amplification relied on 60 Vbeta primers (plus 13 Jbeta primers). Authors' methods: An analysis performed later counted about 80 million unique TCR beta chains (approximately 11 million of them shared). The method was immunoSEQ multiplex PCR; TCRdb's version includes in-frame clones alone and lacks a portion of them. V and J calls and clone size are those listed in that table; D and trimming were worked out from the DNA. This sample carries 110,000 to 150,000 clones, roughly four fifths of them seen once, and the ten largest clones take over 6%.

The sequence came from a man aged 30 to 39 in good health and CMV-seronegative. The chain employs TRBV6-1 and TRBJ2-7; D is perhaps TRBD2 (6 bases). Material: PBMCs. The CDR3 DNA reads TGTGCCAGCAGTGATCCGGCGGGATCCTCGGGGGAGCAGTACTTC. Amino acid sequence: CASSDPAGSSGEQYF.